A single sample gave rise to the 28 T cell receptor beta chains below, sequenced in a study of immune evolution from preneoplasia to lung adenocarcinoma. Using immunoSEQ multiplex PCR, the repertoire was profiled, and TCRdb retains in-frame clones only, with some absent. The data contain about 2,200 clones, roughly 80% of them seen just once; the ten biggest clones take up roughly 15%. The sample taken for sequencing was FFPE adjacent normal lung tissue. These receptors were taken from a person aged 55-85 years with lung adenocarcinoma.

This chain connects TRBV28 to TRBJ2-7; D remains unclear. Germline-derived CDR1 and CDR2 are MDHEN and SYDVKM. This CDR3 spans 11 amino acids. V was trimmed by 3 bases and J by 4 bases, leaving 4 bases between them. Here the CDR3 reads CASSFQYEQYF. CDR3 DNA sequence: TGTGCCAGCAGTTTCCAATACGAGCAGTACTTC.

This clone was picked up a small number of times. This chain connects TRBV6-5 to TRBJ1-4; a possible D gene is TRBD1 (6 bases). The V and J ends lost 2 bases and 3 bases respectively, with 10 bases between them. The CDR3 sequence is 15 residues long. Germline V gives CDR1 MNHEY, CDR2 SVGAGI. CDR3 protein: CASSYTTGSNEKLFF. DNA of the CDR3: TGTGCCAGCAGTTACACAACAGGGTCTAATGAAAAACTGTTTTTT.

The rearrangement links TRBV6-1 to TRBJ2-7; the match to TRBD1 covers 9 bases. Germline V gene data show CDR1 as MNHNS and CDR2 as SASEGT. The CDR3 covers 15 residues. V lost 7 bases, J lost 4 bases, and 11 bases stayed unmatched. CDR3: CASISRGTGRYEQYF. In DNA form, the CDR3 reads TGTGCCAGCATCTCTAGGGGGACAGGGAGATACGAGCAGTACTTC.

V gene TRBV28 combines with J gene TRBJ2-1; the match to TRBD1 covers 7 bases. This CDR3 is built from 14 residues. Losses at the gene ends were 4 bases for V and 10 bases for J; bases not matched to a gene: 10. Germline assignment: CDR1 MDHEN and CDR2 SYDVKM. The CDR3 loop reads CASSSPRTGQEQFF. Here the CDR3 DNA reads TGTGCCAGCAGTTCACCTAGGACAGGTCAGGAGCAGTTCTTC.

This chain joins TRBV5-4 and TRBJ2-5, with D unclear. V was clipped by 4 bases and J by 7 bases, with 8 bases between them. CDR3 size: 11 residues. Germline assignment: CDR1 SGHNT and CDR2 YYREEE (reference sequence). This CDR3 is CASSPPRTQYF. The CDR3, as DNA: TGTGCCAGCAGCCCCCCGAGGACCCAGTACTTC.

This chain links TRBV11-2 with TRBJ1-4; D call uncertain. CDR1 is SGHAT and CDR2 is FQNNGV in the germline V gene. V shed 5 bases and J shed 6 bases, with 10 bases lying between them. The CDR3 runs 13 residues. The CDR3 nucleotides read TGTGCCAGCAGCCAGAAAAGGGATGAAAAACTGTTTTTT. It specifies CASSQKRDEKLFF. The variable domain in full, completed from reference TRBV11-2 and TRBJ1-4, reads EAGVAQSPRYKIIEKRQSVAFWCNPISGHATLYWYQQILGQGPKLLIQFQNNGVVDDSQLPKDRFSAERLKGVDSTLKIQPAKLEDSAVYLCASSQKRDEKLFFGSGTQLSVL.

This clone was detected a few times. J is TRBJ1-1 and V is TRBV7-6; 8 positions agree with TRBD1. V shed 5 bases and J 0 bases; nucleotides not matched to a gene: 2. Germline CDR1 SGHVS, CDR2 FNYEAQ. The CDR3 has 14 residues. In DNA, the CDR3 is TGTGCCAGCAGCCGACAGGGGCTGAACACTGAAGCTTTCTTT. This translates into CASSRQGLNTEAFF.

This clone appeared a few times. This CDR3 reads CASGPLGTVGHEQYF. The CDR3 DNA follows: TGTGCCAGCGGGCCTCTGGGGACAGTTGGTCACGAGCAGTACTTC. V usage is TRBV6-5 and J usage is TRBJ2-7, with 7 bases that match TRBD1. V gave up 8 bases and J gave up 5 bases; unmatched junction bases: 15. Germline CDR1 MNHEY, CDR2 SVGAGI. CDR3 length: 15 amino acids.

Concerning this clone: Other DNA sequences in the sample encode the same CDR3. The chain couples TRBV28 to TRBJ2-4; TRBD2 might be the D (5 bases). This CDR3 contains 16 residues. Germline V gene sequence: CDR1 MDHEN, CDR2 SYDVKM. The V gene lost 5 bases and the J gene lost 0 bases, with 14 bases spanning the gap. The CDR3 loop reads CASSPRRGLAKNIQYF. The CDR3, as DNA: TGTGCCAGCAGTCCCCGTCGGGGTCTAGCCAAAAACATTCAGTACTTC.

The gene calls are TRBV6-5 and TRBJ2-5; D perhaps matches TRBD1 (6 bases). The CDR3 has 15 residues. Germline V gene data show CDR1 as MNHEY and CDR2 as SVGAGI. The germline V and J ends were trimmed by 7 bases and 4 bases, with 19 bases remaining between them. The CDR3 sequence: CASTPSGGAIETQYF. The CDR3 DNA reads TGTGCCAGCACACCCAGTGGGGGCGCAATAGAGACCCAGTACTTC.

Comments on this clone: The junction departs from germline at one end; a sequencing error may be responsible. V is TRBV19 and J is TRBJ2-6; 8 bases align to TRBD1. Germline V lookup: CDR1 LNHDA, CDR2 SQIVND (reference sequence). This CDR3 comprises 14 residues. The CDR3 is CASDRGAGVNVLTF. The CDR3 DNA reads as TGTGCCAGTGACAGGGGAGCAGGGGTCAACGTCCTGACTTTC.

DNA for the CDR3: TGTGCCAGCAGCTTTAACGGGAATGAGCAGTTCTTC. It codes for CASSFNGNEQFF. The V call is TRBV5-6, the J call TRBJ2-1; D is uncertain. The germline V and J ends were trimmed by 2 bases and 7 bases, with 7 bases remaining between them. Germline CDR1 and CDR2: SGHDT and YYEEEE. CDR3 length equals 12 residues.

The chain combines TRBV6-1 with TRBJ1-4, with 10 nucleotides matching TRBD1. Trimming cost V 3 bases and J 7 bases; bases outside gene matches: 2. The germline gives CDR1 MNHNS, CDR2 SASEGT. This CDR3 has 14 residues. DNA for the CDR3: TGTGCCAGCAGTGAGGGGACAGGGGTTGAAAAACTGTTTTTT. Its protein is CASSEGTGVEKLFF.

The rearrangement joins TRBV7-2 to TRBJ2-7; perhaps TRBD2 as D (5 bases). With 4 bases removed from V and 0 bases from J, the gap between germline ends came to 13 bases. There are 15 residues in the CDR3. Germline lookup yields CDR1 SGHTA and CDR2 FQGNSA. CDR3 region: CASSYRTGSSYEQYF. As DNA, the CDR3 is TGTGCCAGCAGCTATAGGACGGGGAGCTCCTACGAGCAGTACTTC.

This rearrangement joins TRBV28 to TRBJ2-1; no firm D call. The V gene's germline CDR1 is MDHEN and CDR2 SYDVKM. The CDR3 has 15 residues. V was clipped by 6 bases and J by 0 bases, with 12 bases between them. The CDR3 protein is CASSRDGSSYNEQFF. DNA of the CDR3: TGTGCCAGCAGCCGCGACGGTAGCTCCTACAATGAGCAGTTCTTC.

The gene calls are TRBV12-5 and TRBJ1-1; 8 bases are a match to TRBD1. V lost 7 bases, J lost 4 bases, and 5 bases stayed unmatched. The CDR3 spans 13 residues. Looked up from germline, CDR1 is LGHNT and CDR2 is FRNRAP. CDR3 sequence reads: CASAVTGGTEAFF. The CDR3, as DNA: TGTGCTAGTGCCGTCACAGGGGGCACTGAAGCTTTCTTT.

The V call is TRBV10-3, the J call TRBJ2-2, with TRBD2 matching 7 bases. Per germline, CDR1 ENHRY and CDR2 SYGVKD. V lost 4 bases and J lost 7; bases outside the gene matches: 15. The CDR3 is made up of 17 amino acids. CDR3 bases: TGTGCCATCAGTGTTCGGCTAGCGGTGGGATCGGGCGGGGAGCTGTTTTTT. It yields the protein CAISVRLAVGSGGELFF.

The chain joins TRBV7-2 to TRBJ1-2, with TRBD1 identical over 7 bases. Losses at the gene ends were 0 bases for V and 6 bases for J; bases not matched to a gene: 4. CDR3 size: 14 residues. Germline V gives CDR1 SGHTA, CDR2 FQGNSA. CDR3 loop: CASSLADRAHGYTF. In DNA form, the CDR3 reads TGTGCCAGCAGCTTAGCAGACAGGGCTCATGGCTACACCTTC. The full variable domain, in which reference TRBV7-2 and TRBJ1-2 provide the parts outside the CDR3, is GAGVSQSPSNKVTEKGKDVELRCDPISGHTALYWYRQSLGQGLEFLIYFQGNSAPDKSGLPSDRFSAERTGGSVSTLTIQRTQQEDSAVYLCASSLADRAHGYTFGSGTRLTVV.

This chain links TRBV30 with TRBJ1-5, with no clear D. Germline CDR1 reads GTSNPN; CDR2 reads SVGIG (reference sequence). V lost 0 bases, J lost 2 bases, and 11 bases lay in between. The CDR3 is 15 residues long. The CDR3 nucleotides are TGTGCCTGGAGTGTGGTAGGGTTAGGCAATCAGCCCCAGCATTTT. Translating it yields CAWSVVGLGNQPQHF.

This sequence joins TRBV7-2 and TRBJ2-7, with D perhaps matching TRBD1 (5 bases). The V and J ends lost 0 bases and 1 base respectively, with 10 bases between them. The CDR3 has 15 residues. Germline V gene sequence: CDR1 SGHTA, CDR2 FQGNSA. The CDR3 is CASSLAGVGSYEQYF. The CDR3 DNA reads as TGTGCCAGCAGCTTAGCAGGGGTTGGGTCCTACGAGCAGTACTTC.

This chain joins TRBV7-8 and TRBJ2-1; 10 bases are shared with TRBD2. The V gene end was trimmed by 5 bases and the J gene end by 3 bases; junction bases not matched to a gene: 7. The CDR3 sequence is 16 residues long. Looked up from germline, CDR1 is SGHVS and CDR2 is FQNEAQ. CDR3 coding DNA: TGTGCCAGCAGCCCCTACGGACTAGCGGACTACAATGAGCAGTTCTTC. It yields the protein CASSPYGLADYNEQFF.

V usage is TRBV21-1 and J usage is TRBJ2-7; the table's D call, TRBD1, was not checked against the DNA. TRBV21-1 is designated a pseudogene. This CDR3 is built from 14 residues. The CDR3 nucleotides read TGTGCCAGCAGCAAAGATCCGACAACCTACGAGCAGTACTTC. It codes for CASSKDPTTYEQYF.

This clone was seen a single time. The chain couples TRBV4-3 to TRBJ2-3, with D possibly TRBD2 on 7 matching bases. The CDR3 length is 16 residues. From germline, CDR1 is LGHNA and CDR2 YSLEER. The V and J ends lost 4 bases and 1 base respectively, with 15 bases between them. The DNA for the CDR3 is TGCGCCAGCAGCCGGGAGGGGGGAAGGCGCACAGATACGCAGTATTTT. Its protein product is CASSREGGRRTDTQYF.

The rearrangement uses TRBV6-5 and TRBJ1-2, with D uncertain. This CDR3 has 13 amino acids. Germline CDR1 and CDR2: MNHEY and SVGAGI. Trimming left V 8 bases short and J 4 bases short, with 14 bases between. As DNA, the CDR3 is TGTGCCAGCTACGATAGGGCGTCCTATGGCTACACCTTC. The encoded protein is CASYDRASYGYTF.

The rearrangement joins TRBV14 to TRBJ2-6; D uncertain. Trimming took 3 bases from V and 3 from J, leaving 6 bases between them. The germline V gene encodes CDR1 SGHDN and CDR2 FVKESK. The CDR3 is 14 residues long. The CDR3 coding sequence is TGTGCCAGCAGCCATGTAGGTGGGGCCAACGTCCTGACTTTC. Translated, it gives CASSHVGGANVLTF.

This chain's CDR3 is CSVRDGFRYEQYF. The CDR3 DNA reads TGCAGCGTCCGGGACGGATTTCGGTACGAGCAGTACTTC. The chain carries TRBV29-1 and TRBJ2-7; D is possibly TRBD1 or TRBD2 (5 bases each). The CDR3 covers 13 residues. Looked up from germline, CDR1 is SQVTM and CDR2 is ANQGSEA. V lost 6 bases to trimming and J lost 4 bases, with 16 bases between them.

The V gene is TRBV29-1, the J gene TRBJ1-2; no firm D call. Germline lookup yields CDR1 SQVTM and CDR2 ANQGSEA. This CDR3 contains 12 residues. Trimming took 5 bases from V and 4 from J, leaving 11 bases between them. The CDR3 here is CSVSQLRYGYTF. The CDR3 DNA reads as TGCAGCGTTTCCCAATTACGCTATGGCTACACCTTC.

This chain uses TRBV29-1 with TRBJ1-2; tentative D call: TRBD1 (6 bases). In germline, CDR1 is SQVTM, CDR2 ANQGSEA. Trimming cost V 3 bases and J 1 base, with 6 bases left between them. The CDR3 runs to 12 residues. The chain's CDR3 is CSVEDSNYGYTF. CDR3 nucleotide sequence: TGCAGCGTTGAGGACAGTAACTATGGCTACACCTTC.